The 22 T cell receptor beta chains below were found in one sample sequenced in a study of blood T cell repertoires in COVID-19. Sequencing was performed with immunoSEQ multiplex PCR; in TCRdb, only in-frame clones are kept and a portion is missing. The sample lists 150,000 to 200,000 clones; approximately 86% were seen once. The sequenced sample consisted of peripheral blood. The receptor set was obtained from a woman of 80 years or more with acute or convalescent COVID-19.

The chain employs TRBV6-6 and TRBJ1-4; D is possibly TRBD1 (5 bases). CDR1 and CDR2 (germline): MNHNY, SVGAGI (reference sequence). V lost 8 bases, J lost 6 bases, and 16 bases lay in between. The CDR3 covers 14 residues. DNA for the CDR3: TGTGCCAGCCGACAAACCGGGGGGGATGAAAAACTGTTTTTT. Protein product: CASRQTGGDEKLFF.

This clone was seen more than once but under ten times. The chain employs TRBV10-2 and TRBJ1-4; D is possibly TRBD1 (6 bases). From germline, CDR1 is WSHSY and CDR2 SAAADI. This CDR3 spans 12 amino acids. V was trimmed by 7 bases and J by 8 bases, leaving 11 bases between them. As DNA, the CDR3 is TGCGCCAGCAAGGGGGATGGGGAAAAACTGTTTTTT. Residues: CASKGDGEKLFF.

The table lists this clone with a few counts. V is TRBV4-1 and J is TRBJ2-2; TRBD2 might be the D (6 bases). The germline CDR1 and CDR2 sequences are MGHRA and YSYEKL. The CDR3 is 18 amino acids. Between the trimmed V and J ends, which lost 1 base and 4 bases, there was a span of 19 bases. The CDR3 region has the DNA TGCGCCAGCAGCCAAGGCGGGGCGAAGGGGCGAGGCACCGGGGAGCTGTTTTTT. Encoded protein: CASSQGGAKGRGTGELFF.

J is TRBJ2-2 and V is TRBV18; TRBD2 aligns across 11 bases. Germline CDR1 and CDR2: KGHSH and LQKENI. This CDR3 has 17 residues. The V gene end was trimmed by 3 bases and the J gene end by 6 bases; junction bases not matched to a gene: 9. CDR3 amino acids: CASSPAPGLAVAGELFF. CDR3 nucleotides: TGTGCCAGCTCACCGGCACCGGGACTAGCGGTGGCCGGGGAGCTGTTTTTT.

J is TRBJ2-3 and V is TRBV5-1, with 8 positions matching TRBD1. Germline V gives CDR1 SGHRS, CDR2 YFSETQ. This CDR3 spans 16 amino acids. J gave up 1 base and V 4 bases, and 8 bases lay outside the gene matches. CDR3 sequence (DNA): TGCGCCAGCAGCCAGACAGGGGTTGATGGCACAGATACGCAGTATTTT. This translates into CASSQTGVDGTDTQYF.

The chain combines TRBV9 with TRBJ2-2; D is perhaps TRBD2 (6 bases). The CDR3 runs 16 residues. V dropped 3 bases and J dropped 6 bases, with 18 bases sitting between them. CDR1 SGDLS and CDR2 YYNGEE come from the germline V gene. As DNA, the CDR3 is TGTGCCAGCAGCGGCTCCGGGACTGGGACCGCCGGGGAGCTGTTTTTT. Its translation: CASSGSGTGTAGELFF.

V is TRBV3-1 (or the pseudogene TRBV3-2) and J is TRBJ1-6, with TRBD1 matching 9 bases. Trimming cost V 3 bases and J 14 bases; bases outside gene matches: 5. This CDR3 has 13 residues. The V gene's germline CDR1 is LGHDT and CDR2 YNNKEL (reference sequence). CDR3 amino acids: CASSQGQGFTLHF. The CDR3, as DNA: TGTGCCAGCAGCCAGGGACAGGGTTTCACCCTCCACTTT.

The chain links TRBV19 to TRBJ2-1, with 10 bases matching TRBD2. The V gene's germline CDR1 is LNHDA and CDR2 SQIVND (reference sequence). V was clipped by 3 bases and J by 3 bases; unmatched bases: 8. The CDR3 length is 17 residues. The DNA for the CDR3 is TGTGCCAGTAGTATGGCGCTAGCGGGAGTCGTCTACAATGAGCAGTTCTTC. It codes for CASSMALAGVVYNEQFF.

This chain connects TRBV7-2 to TRBJ1-2; perhaps TRBD1 as D (5 bases). Germline V gene sequence: CDR1 SGHTA, CDR2 FQGNSA. The CDR3 covers 15 residues. Trimming removed 1 base at V and 4 bases at J, with 13 bases between. DNA for the CDR3: TGTGCCAGCAGCTTAGGGAAGGGGCAGGGCTATGGCTACACCTTC. It translates to CASSLGKGQGYGYTF.

V and J are TRBV6-5 and TRBJ2-2; weak D call: TRBD1 (5 bases). The length of the CDR3 is 13 residues. The germline CDR1 and CDR2 sequences are MNHEY and SVGAGI. V lost 5 bases to trimming and J lost 4 bases, with 8 bases between them. The CDR3 DNA reads TGTGCCAGCAGTCCCAGGGTCACCGGGGAGCTGTTTTTT. This encodes CASSPRVTGELFF.

J is TRBJ2-5 and V is TRBV3-1 (or the pseudogene TRBV3-2), with 11 bases fitting TRBD2. The germline CDR1 and CDR2 sequences are LGHDT and YNNKEL (reference sequence). J lost 5 bases, V lost 8 bases, and 13 bases had no gene match. The CDR3 has 16 residues. CDR3 region: CASVRLAGITQETQYF. Here the CDR3 DNA reads TGTGCCAGCGTCCGACTAGCGGGGATTACCCAGGAGACCCAGTACTTC.

V is TRBV6-4 and J is TRBJ2-3; tentatively, D is TRBD1 (6 bases). Germline V gene data show CDR1 as MRHNA and CDR2 as SNTAGT. The CDR3 is 15 amino acids. The V end lost 0 bases, the J end lost 4 bases, and 11 bases lay between the germline ends. For the CDR3, the DNA is TGTGCCAGCAGTGACTCGCCAGGGGTGGCAGATACGCAGTATTTT. Amino acid sequence: CASSDSPGVADTQYF.

The chain links TRBV12-3 or TRBV12-4 to TRBJ1-1, with D possibly TRBD1 on 5 matching bases. CDR3 length: 13 residues. Trimming shortened V by 5 bases and J by 6 bases, and 13 bases separated the two germline ends. The CDR3 is CASSPRGGAEAFF. The CDR3 nucleotides are TGTGCCAGCAGTCCCCGGGGGGGGGCTGAAGCTTTCTTT.

The chain uses TRBV7-2 and TRBJ2-3; 9 bases are a match to TRBD2. Germline CDR1 and CDR2: SGHTA and FQGNSA. The CDR3 runs to 18 residues. The J segment lost 0 bases and the V segment lost 3 bases, leaving 10 bases of the junction unmatched. In DNA form, the CDR3 reads TGTGCCAGCAGCTTCCCTTTAATAGCGGGGGCTAGCACAGATACGCAGTATTTT. It translates to CASSFPLIAGASTDTQYF.

This clone was detected many times. The rearrangement uses TRBV5-4 and TRBJ1-2, with TRBD1 as a possible D gene (6 bases). Looked up from germline, CDR1 is SGHNT and CDR2 is YYREEE (reference sequence). Trimming cost V 5 bases and J 4 bases, with 15 bases left between them. This CDR3 has 14 amino acids. The CDR3 sequence is CASRVAGGGYGYTF. The CDR3 DNA reads TGTGCCAGCAGGGTGGCGGGGGGCGGCTATGGCTACACCTTC. Drawing the rest from reference TRBV5-4 and TRBJ1-2, the complete variable domain is ETGVTQSPTHLIKTRGQQVTLRCSSQSGHNTVSWYQQALGQGPQFIFQYYREEENGRGNFPPRFSGLQFPNYSSELNVNALELDDSALYLCASRVAGGGYGYTFGSGTRLTVV.

This sequence joins TRBV7-9 and TRBJ2-2, with TRBD2 as a possible D gene (5 bases). CDR1 is SEHNR, CDR2 FQNEAQ, per germline (reference sequence). The CDR3 totals 13 residues. V was cut by 10 bases and J by 5 bases, with 14 bases left in between. The DNA of the CDR3 is TGTGCCACCTCGAAGAGGGCGACCGGGGAGCTGTTTTTT. Translation gives CATSKRATGELFF.

The rearrangement links TRBV3-1 (or the pseudogene TRBV3-2) to TRBJ1-5, with D hard to call. V was cut by 0 bases and J by 0 bases, with 3 bases left in between. Germline CDR1 LGHDT, CDR2 YNNKEL (reference sequence). The CDR3 is 14 residues long. The CDR3 loop is CASSQDRSNQPQHF. CDR3 DNA: TGTGCCAGCAGCCAAGATCGTAGCAATCAGCCCCAGCATTTT.

This chain connects TRBV5-1 to TRBJ2-7, with a weak D call TRBD2 (5 bases). CDR1 and CDR2 from the germline V gene are SGHRS and YFSETQ. Trimming removed 4 bases from V and 0 bases from J, with 14 bases in between. This CDR3 is built from 15 residues. The CDR3 sequence is CASSPASEASYEQYF. The DNA for the CDR3 is TGCGCCAGCAGCCCCGCCTCGGAGGCCTCCTACGAGCAGTACTTC.

The chain couples TRBV19 to TRBJ1-1; 8 bases match TRBD1. V lost 9 bases and J lost 1; bases outside the gene matches: 7. The CDR3 consists of 14 residues. Per germline, CDR1 LNHDA and CDR2 SQIVND (reference sequence). The CDR3 protein is CASRMTGANTEAFF. CDR3 in DNA: TGTGCCAGCCGGATGACAGGGGCGAACACTGAAGCTTTCTTT.

The rearrangement joins TRBV2 to TRBJ2-7; 10 nucleotides agree with TRBD1. Germline V gene sequence: CDR1 SNHLY, CDR2 FYNNEI. The CDR3 covers 16 residues. V was clipped by 4 bases and J by 5 bases; unmatched bases: 11. This CDR3 is CASSVDRTGGFDEQYF. CDR3 sequence (DNA): TGTGCCAGCAGTGTAGATAGGACAGGGGGATTTGACGAGCAGTACTTC.

The chain recombines TRBV11-2 with TRBJ2-3, with D possibly being TRBD2 (6 bases). Germline CDR1 and CDR2: SGHAT and FQNNGV. V was clipped by 5 bases and J by 4 bases, with 13 bases between them. The CDR3 spans 14 residues. CDR3 nucleotide sequence: TGTGCCAGCAGCCCGATAAGCGGGTCAGATACGCAGTATTTT. Its protein product is CASSPISGSDTQYF.

The chain couples TRBV7-9 to TRBJ2-1; maybe TRBD1 (6 bases). Germline V lookup: CDR1 SEHNR, CDR2 FQNEAQ (reference sequence). Trimming pared 2 bases from V and 3 bases from J, leaving 11 bases between. This CDR3 has 15 amino acids. CDR3 sequence: CASSLSGTYYNEQFF. The CDR3, as DNA: TGTGCCAGCAGCTTATCTGGGACATACTACAATGAGCAGTTCTTC.